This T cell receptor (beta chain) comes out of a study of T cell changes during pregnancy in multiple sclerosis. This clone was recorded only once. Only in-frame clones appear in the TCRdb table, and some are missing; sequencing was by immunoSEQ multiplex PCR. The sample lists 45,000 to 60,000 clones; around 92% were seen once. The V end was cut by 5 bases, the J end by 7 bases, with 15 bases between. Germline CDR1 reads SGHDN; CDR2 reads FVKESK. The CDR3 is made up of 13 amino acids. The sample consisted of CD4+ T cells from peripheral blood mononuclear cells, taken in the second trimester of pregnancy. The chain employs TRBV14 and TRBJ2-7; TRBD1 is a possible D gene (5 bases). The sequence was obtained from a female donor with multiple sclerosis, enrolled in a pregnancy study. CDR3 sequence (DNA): TGTGCCAGCAGCAGCGTATCAGCAGGGGAGCAGTACTTC. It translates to CASSSVSAGEQYF.